What follows are 16 T cell receptor beta chains derived from one specimen sequenced in a study of T cells after yellow fever vaccination. TCRdb recomputed calls from the 5' RACE reads with MiXCR, one row per CDR3 protein. The sample shows fewer than 150,000 distinct CDR3 sequences, about 8% of them seen only once. The input for sequencing was CD4+ T cells sorted from PBMCs, taken 5 days after the yellow fever booster vaccination. All receptors come from a man younger than 40 who received the YFV17D yellow fever vaccine.

This clonotype was detected many times. CDR3 sequence reads: CSARNILTLAASYNEQFF. DNA of the CDR3: TGCAGTGCTAGGAATATCCTTACTTTAGCGGCATCCTACAATGAGCAGTTCTTC. The chain employs TRBV20-1 and TRBJ2-1; tentatively, D is TRBD2 (6 bases). The V end was cut by 3 bases, the J end by 1 base, with 22 bases between. CDR1 is DFQATT, CDR2 SNEGSKA, per germline (reference sequence). This CDR3 has 18 amino acids.

This clonotype was observed at least ten times. The chain links TRBV5-1 to TRBJ2-1; a possible D gene is TRBD1 (6 bases). There are 15 residues in the CDR3. Trimming removed 4 bases from V and 4 bases from J, with 15 bases in between. In germline, CDR1 is SGHRS, CDR2 YFSETQ. The CDR3 DNA reads TGCGCCAGCAGCCGCCTAGGACAGCAATACAATGAGCAGTTCTTC. Translating it yields CASSRLGQQYNEQFF.

In its sample, this clonotype was seen many times. The chain carries TRBV28 and TRBJ2-2; TRBD2 matches at 7 bases. Germline V lookup: CDR1 MDHEN, CDR2 SYDVKM. V was pared by 10 bases and J by 0 bases, with 8 bases of the junction left unmatched. This CDR3 contains 15 residues. CDR3 nucleotides: TGTGCCACAAGAACTAGCGCAGCGAACACCGGGGAGCTGTTTTTT. Amino acid sequence: CATRTSAANTGELFF.

With regard to this clonotype: A much larger clone is a single base away; this may be a read error. This chain connects TRBV12-3 or TRBV12-4 to TRBJ2-7; D call uncertain. The CDR3 is made up of 13 amino acids. Trimming took off 5 bases at V and 3 bases at J, with 11 bases between the two ends. The CDR3 sequence: CASSLHVYYEQYF. CDR3 coding DNA: TGTGCCAGCAGTCTACATGTATACTACGAGCAGTACTTC.

This clonotype was observed at least ten times. CDR3 bases: TGCAGTGCTAGAGATCCGGGAGGGCCAGCTACGCAGTATTTT. Its translation: CSARDPGGPATQYF. This chain joins TRBV20-1 and TRBJ2-3; 8 nucleotides line up with TRBD2. Germline V gene sequence: CDR1 DFQATT, CDR2 SNEGSKA (reference sequence). The CDR3 sequence is 14 residues long. Losses at the gene ends were 0 bases for V and 8 bases for J; bases not matched to a gene: 7.

This clonotype was seen ten or more times. V is TRBV10-3 and J is TRBJ2-2, with a possible D match to TRBD1 (6 bases). The V gene's germline CDR1 is ENHRY and CDR2 SYGVKD. Trimming took 5 bases from V and 1 from J, leaving 11 bases between them. The CDR3 runs 15 residues. The CDR3 DNA is TGTGCCATCAGTAGGAACAGGGTGAACACCGGGGAGCTGTTTTTT. Translation: CAISRNRVNTGELFF.

This clonotype was counted at least ten times. The rearrangement links TRBV18 to TRBJ1-1; D is unclear. From germline, CDR1 is KGHSH and CDR2 LQKENI. With 8 bases removed from V and 0 bases from J, the gap between germline ends came to 10 bases. The CDR3 has 13 residues. The CDR3 sequence is CASREGMNTEAFF. CDR3 in DNA: TGTGCCAGCCGGGAGGGAATGAACACTGAAGCTTTCTTT.

This clonotype was counted at least ten times. The chain recombines TRBV3-1 with TRBJ2-7, with TRBD2 matching 10 bases. The V segment lost 1 base and the J segment 9 bases; nucleotides outside the gene matches: 0. The CDR3 extends over 12 amino acids. In germline, CDR1 is LGHDT, CDR2 YNNKEL (reference sequence). CDR3 nucleotide sequence: TGTGCCAGCAGCCAAGGGACTAGCGGGCAGTACTTC. Amino acids: CASSQGTSGQYF.

The table lists this clonotype with many counts. The chain employs TRBV11-3 and TRBJ2-7, with TRBD2 identical over 7 bases. Germline V CDR1 and CDR2: SGHNT, YENEEA. V trimming: 5 bases; J trimming: 7 bases; junction bases outside the gene matches: 5. The CDR3 length is 12 residues. The CDR3 region has the DNA TGTGCCAGCAGCACCCCGGGGGGAGAGCAGTACTTC. Its protein product is CASSTPGGEQYF.

The chain couples TRBV7-2 to TRBJ2-1, with TRBD2 matching 8 bases. This CDR3 is built from 13 residues. The V gene's germline CDR1 is SGHTA and CDR2 FQGNSA. V lost 10 bases to trimming and J lost 7 bases; unmatched junction nucleotides: 9. The CDR3 nucleotides are TGTGCCACCACACACGGGGGGGCAAATGAGCAGTTCTTC. The encoded protein is CATTHGGANEQFF.

This clonotype was observed many times. This sequence joins TRBV3-1 and TRBJ1-4; 7 nucleotides line up with TRBD1. V lost 1 base to trimming and J lost 5 bases; unmatched junction nucleotides: 4. Germline loops: CDR1 LGHDT, CDR2 YNNKEL (reference sequence). The CDR3 covers 15 residues. The DNA of the CDR3 is TGTGCCAGCAGCCAAGCGACAGGGAGGAATGAAAAACTGTTTTTT. The encoded protein is CASSQATGRNEKLFF.

This clonotype was detected ten times or more. The genes are TRBV6-5 and TRBJ1-5; TRBD1 agrees at 9 bases. CDR1 and CDR2 (germline): MNHEY, SVGAGI. V shed 4 bases and J 9 bases; nucleotides not matched to a gene: 4. This CDR3 region has 13 residues. CDR3 coding DNA: TGTGCCAGCAGTTCAGGACAGGGGCTGCCCCAGCATTTT. Residues: CASSSGQGLPQHF.

This clonotype was seen a few times. The chain employs TRBV20-1 and TRBJ2-3, with no clear D. The germline V gene has CDR1 DFQATT and CDR2 SNEGSKA (reference sequence). The CDR3 runs to 10 residues. The V and J ends lost 5 bases and 5 bases respectively, with 5 bases between them. CDR3 DNA: TGCAGTGCTGGGCAAGATACGCAGTATTTT. Residues: CSAGQDTQYF.

This clonotype appeared many times. The chain links TRBV20-1 to TRBJ1-6; tentatively, D is TRBD1 (6 bases). The CDR3 has 15 residues. The germline gives CDR1 DFQATT, CDR2 SNEGSKA (reference sequence). V lost 6 bases to trimming and J lost 0 bases, with 12 bases between them. The CDR3 here is CSARQGSSYNSPLHF. CDR3 DNA: TGCAGTGCGAGGCAGGGGAGCTCCTATAATTCACCCCTCCACTTT.

In this sample, this clonotype turned up a few times. J is TRBJ2-7 and V is TRBV7-3; 7 bases line up with TRBD1. The germline V gene has CDR1 SGHTA and CDR2 FQGTGA. V was pared by 5 bases and J by 3 bases, with 4 bases of the junction left unmatched. The CDR3 covers 13 residues. The CDR3 sequence is CASSPTGFYEQYF. The CDR3 DNA is TGTGCCAGCAGCCCGACAGGGTTCTACGAGCAGTACTTC.

Only a few counts were recorded for this clonotype. This chain uses TRBV19 with TRBJ1-5; 7 bases match TRBD1. Germline V CDR1 and CDR2: LNHDA, SQIVND (reference sequence). Germline trimming cut 6 bases from V and 4 bases from J; bases unmatched to any gene: 3. The CDR3 length is 13 residues. The CDR3 DNA reads TGTGCCAGTAGAAACAGGGGAAATCAGCCCCAGCATTTT. Translated: CASRNRGNQPQHF.